These T cell receptor beta chains were read from a single sample in a study of blood T cell repertoires in COVID-19. Sequencing was performed with immunoSEQ multiplex PCR; in TCRdb, only in-frame clones are kept and a portion is missing. The repertoire includes some 200,000 clones, 70% to 90% of them detected once, and 0.75% to 0.95% sits in the top ten. The sample comprised peripheral blood. The receptors were sampled from a woman in her 70s with acute or convalescent COVID-19. Each CDR3 is given with its conserved first and last residue. A D gene is named only where the DNA matches it firmly. Not all rows give a size; the values are once, few, many and, for expanded clones, a class.

16	TRBD2	TRBV10-1	-	TRBJ2-3	TGCGCCAGCAGTGAGCAAGCGGGGGGGCTCTCAGATACGCAGTATTTT	CASSEQAGGLSDTQYF
15	TRBD1	TRBV11-3	-	TRBJ2-7	TGTGCCAGCAGCTTAGCGAACGGACAGGGCTACGAGCAGTACTTC	CASSLANGQGYEQYF
17	-	TRBV5-1	-	TRBJ2-6	TGCGCCAGCAGCTTGTCCAGGGCCCCCTCTGGGGCCAACGTCCTGACTTTC	CASSLSRAPSGANVLTF
14	TRBD1	TRBV5-1	-	TRBJ1-2	TGCGCCAGCAGCCCACAGGGGGCCAACTATGGCTACACCTTC	CASSPQGANYGYTF
15	-	TRBV4-1	-	TRBJ1-5	TGCGCCAGCAGCCAAGAAGCCACAGTCAATCAGCCCCAGCATTTT	CASSQEATVNQPQHF
13	TRBD1	TRBV2	-	TRBJ2-5	TGTGCCAGCAGTGAGGGACAGTCAGAGACCCAGTACTTC	CASSEGQSETQYF
15	-	TRBV28	-	TRBJ1-6	TGTGCCAGCAGGACACAAAGCTCCTATAATTCACCCCTCCACTTT	CASRTQSSYNSPLHF
16	TRBD1	TRBV5-4	-	TRBJ1-4	TGTGCCAGCAGCTCCCGGACAGGGGCGGCTAATGAAAAACTGTTTTTT	CASSSRTGAANEKLFF
17	-	TRBV7-3	-	TRBJ2-1	TGTGCCAGCAGCTTAAACCCTGCTGGCAGGGGGGAGGATGAGCAGTTCTTC	CASSLNPAGRGEDEQFF
15	-	TRBV28	-	TRBJ1-4	TGTGCCAGCAGTTTCGGGGGTGAGGGAAATCTAAAACTGTTTTTT	CASSFGGEGNLKLFF
16	TRBD1	TRBV18	-	TRBJ1-2	TGTGCCAGCTCACCGACGACCCAGGGGGCTGACTATGGCTACACCTTC	CASSPTTQGADYGYTF
14	-	TRBV7-8	-	TRBJ1-1	TGTGCCAGCAGTTTTCTTCAGGGCAACACTGAAGCTTTCTTT	CASSFLQGNTEAFF
16	-	TRBV6-6	-	TRBJ1-5	TGTGCCAGCAGTTACTCTTTACAGGGTTCCGATCAGCCCCAGCATTTT	CASSYSLQGSDQPQHF
11	-	TRBV7-6	few	TRBJ1-1	TGTGCCAGTGTCTCGAACACTGAAGCTTTCTTT	CASVSNTEAFF
20	TRBD2	TRBV4-1	once	TRBJ2-3	TGCGCCAGCAGCCAAGAAGGACTAGCGGGAGGGCCAAGGGTTACAGATACGCAGTATTTT	CASSQEGLAGGPRVTDTQYF
19	-	TRBV5-1	-	TRBJ2-4	TGCGCCAGCAGCTTATCCCCAGGCATGGCCCAGGGGGCCAAAAACATTCAGTACTTC	CASSLSPGMAQGAKNIQYF
13	-	TRBV19	once	TRBJ1-6	TGTGCCAGTGGGGAGAGCTATAATTCACCCCTCCACTTT	CASGESYNSPLHF
14	TRBD1	TRBV5-1	-	TRBJ1-2	TGCGCCAGCAGCACGGACAGGGGGGGTTTCGGCTACACCTTC	CASSTDRGGFGYTF
15	-	TRBV18	-	TRBJ2-3	TGTGCCAGCTCACCTCTGGCGGGGATCACAGATACGCAGTATTTT	CASSPLAGITDTQYF
14	TRBD1	TRBV5-1	-	TRBJ2-1	TGCGCCAGCATCCCCGGGACAGGTAATGAGGAGCAGTTCTTC	CASIPGTGNEEQFF
17	-	TRBV19	-	TRBJ1-2	TGTGCCAGTAGTATAGATCCCAATCGGCAGGGGCTCGGAGGCTACACCTTC	CASSIDPNRQGLGGYTF
16	TRBD2	TRBV6-6	-	TRBJ2-3	TGTGCCAGCAGTTACCGAGCGGGGGGGAGGACAGATACGCAGTATTTT	CASSYRAGGRTDTQYF
15	-	TRBV7-6	once	TRBJ2-3	TGTGCCAGCAGCTTAGGGCTGAGCGGCACAGATACGCAGTATTTT	CASSLGLSGTDTQYF